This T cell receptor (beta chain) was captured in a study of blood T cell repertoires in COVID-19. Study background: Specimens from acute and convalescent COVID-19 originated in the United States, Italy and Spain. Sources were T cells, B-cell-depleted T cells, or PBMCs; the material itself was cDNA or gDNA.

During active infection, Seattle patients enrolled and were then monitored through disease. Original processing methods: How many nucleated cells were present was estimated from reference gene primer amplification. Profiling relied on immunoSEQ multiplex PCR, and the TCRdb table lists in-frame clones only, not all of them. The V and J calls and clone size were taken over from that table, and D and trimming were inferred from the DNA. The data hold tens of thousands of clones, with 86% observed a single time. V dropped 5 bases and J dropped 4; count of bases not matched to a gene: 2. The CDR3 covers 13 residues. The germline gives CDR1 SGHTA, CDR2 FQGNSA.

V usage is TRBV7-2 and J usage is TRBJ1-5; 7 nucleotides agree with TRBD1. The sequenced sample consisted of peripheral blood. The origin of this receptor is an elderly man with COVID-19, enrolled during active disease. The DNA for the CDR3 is TGTGCCAGCAGCCCAGGGGGTAATCAGCCCCAGCATTTT. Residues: CASSPGGNQPQHF.